This T cell receptor beta chain was profiled in a study of OX40 agonist ivuxolimab in advanced cancers. Study-level background: People who had prior anti-PD-1, anti-PD-L1 or anti-CTLA-4 therapy could take part, and approximately 43% had some.

Blood draws occurred at baseline, cycle 4 day 1, and cycle 7 day 1. In germline, CDR1 is KGHSH, CDR2 LQKENI. V was cut by 0 bases and J by 8 bases, with 18 bases left in between. The length of the CDR3 is 16 residues. This clone was seen just once. Its antigen is not known. Study outcomes and limitations: No antigen was identified for the clonally expanded peripheral T cells. Researchers report that CD8+ T cells had, on average, more expanded clones than CD4+.

The protocol was immunoSEQ multiplex PCR, while the TCRdb copy is restricted to in-frame clones and leaves out a portion. The profile covers approximately 50,000 clones, with about nine tenths appearing a single time and around 14% taken by the ten largest. The TCR comes from an adult with an advanced solid tumor such as melanoma, head and neck, liver or kidney cancer. The specimen was CD4+ or CD8+ T cells sorted from blood, collected in a trial of the OX40 agonist ivuxolimab. The rearrangement joins TRBV18 to TRBJ2-3; D perhaps matches TRBD1 (5 bases). The CDR3: CASSPPRQTVQGTQYF. The CDR3 nucleotides are TGTGCCAGCTCACCACCGAGACAAACAGTCCAGGGTACGCAGTATTTT.